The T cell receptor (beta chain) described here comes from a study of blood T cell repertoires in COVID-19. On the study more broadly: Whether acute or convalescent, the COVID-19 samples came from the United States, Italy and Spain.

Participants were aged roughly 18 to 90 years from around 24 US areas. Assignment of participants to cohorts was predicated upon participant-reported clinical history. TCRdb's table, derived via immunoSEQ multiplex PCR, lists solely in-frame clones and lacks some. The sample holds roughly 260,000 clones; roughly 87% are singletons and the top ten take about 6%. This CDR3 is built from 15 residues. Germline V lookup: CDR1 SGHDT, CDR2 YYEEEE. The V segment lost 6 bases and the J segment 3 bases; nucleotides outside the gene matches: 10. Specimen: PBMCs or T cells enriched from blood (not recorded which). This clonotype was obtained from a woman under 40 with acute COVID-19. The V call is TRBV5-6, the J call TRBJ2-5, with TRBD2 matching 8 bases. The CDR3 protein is CASKVREGDEETQYF. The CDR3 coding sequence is TGTGCCAGCAAAGTCCGGGAGGGGGATGAAGAGACCCAGTACTTC. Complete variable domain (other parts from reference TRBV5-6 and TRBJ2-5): DAGVTQSPTHLIKTRGQQVTLRCSPKSGHDTVSWYQQALGQGPQFIFQYYEEEERQRGNFPDRFSGHQFPNYSSELNVNALLLGDSALYLCASKVREGDEETQYFGPGTRLLVL.